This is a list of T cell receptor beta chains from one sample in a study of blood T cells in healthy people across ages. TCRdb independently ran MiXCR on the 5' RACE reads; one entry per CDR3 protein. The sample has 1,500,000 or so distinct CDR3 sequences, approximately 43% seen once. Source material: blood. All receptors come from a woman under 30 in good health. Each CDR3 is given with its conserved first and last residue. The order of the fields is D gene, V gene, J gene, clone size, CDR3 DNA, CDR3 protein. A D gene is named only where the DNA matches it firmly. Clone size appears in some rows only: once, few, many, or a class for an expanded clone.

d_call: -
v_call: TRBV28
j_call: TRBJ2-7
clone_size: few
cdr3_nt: TGTGCCAGCAGTTTATTGCCGGGGCGCCCCTACGAGCAGTACTTC
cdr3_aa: CASSLLPGRPYEQYF

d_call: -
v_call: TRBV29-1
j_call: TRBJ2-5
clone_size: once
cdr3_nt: TGCAGCGTCGGAACCATCCGGGACGGGTACTTC
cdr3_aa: CSVGTIRDGYF

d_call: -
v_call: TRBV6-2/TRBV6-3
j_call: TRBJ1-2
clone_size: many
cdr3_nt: TGTGCCAGCAGCACCCGGACGGAAAACTATGGCTACACCTTC
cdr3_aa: CASSTRTENYGYTF

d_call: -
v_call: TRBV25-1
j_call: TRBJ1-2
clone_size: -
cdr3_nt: TGTGCCAGCAGGGGAGGGGGGTGGCCCTATGGCTACACCTTC
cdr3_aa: CASRGGGWPYGYTF

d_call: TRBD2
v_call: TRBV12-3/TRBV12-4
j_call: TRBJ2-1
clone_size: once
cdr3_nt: TGTGCCAGCAGTTTTGGAGCGGGACGACCCAAGGAGCAGTTCTTC
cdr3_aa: CASSFGAGRPKEQFF

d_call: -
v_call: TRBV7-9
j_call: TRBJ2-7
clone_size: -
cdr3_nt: TGTGCCAGCAGCCCTAGATCCGGGACGGGGATATACGAGCAGTACTTC
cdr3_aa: CASSPRSGTGIYEQYF

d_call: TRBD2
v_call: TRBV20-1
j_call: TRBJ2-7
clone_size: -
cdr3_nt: TGCAGTGCCAGACTAGCCTATTCCTACGAGCAGTACTTC
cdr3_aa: CSARLAYSYEQYF

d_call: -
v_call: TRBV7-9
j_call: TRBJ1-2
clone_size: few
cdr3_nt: TGTGCCAGCAGCTCCCGACAGATTCTCTATGGCTGCACCTTC
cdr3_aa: CASSSRQILYGCTF

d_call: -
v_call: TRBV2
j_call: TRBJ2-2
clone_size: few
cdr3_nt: TGTGCCAGCAGTGGTCCCGGGGAGCTGTTTTTT
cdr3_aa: CASSGPGELFF

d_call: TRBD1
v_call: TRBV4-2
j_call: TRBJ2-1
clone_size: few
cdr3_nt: TGTGCCAGCAGCCAAGAAGGGACAGACTACAATGAGCAGTTCTTC
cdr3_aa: CASSQEGTDYNEQFF

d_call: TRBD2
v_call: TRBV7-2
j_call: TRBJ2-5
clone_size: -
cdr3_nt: TGTGCCAGCAGTCAAGTAGGATTAGCGGGAGGGCGAGAGACCCAGTACTTC
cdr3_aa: CASSQVGLAGGRETQYF

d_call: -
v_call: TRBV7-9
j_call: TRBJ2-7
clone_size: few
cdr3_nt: TGTGCCAGCAGCCCCCTTAGGGGAAGGGAGTACTTC
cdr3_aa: CASSPLRGREYF

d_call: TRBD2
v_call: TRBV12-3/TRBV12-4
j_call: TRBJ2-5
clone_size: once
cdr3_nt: TGTGCCAGCAGATATAGCGGGGGGCATGGGGATGAGCAGTACTTC
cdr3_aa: CASRYSGGHGDEQYF

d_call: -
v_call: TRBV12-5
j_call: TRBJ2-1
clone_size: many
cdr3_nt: TGTGCTAGTGGTTCGCCACCCGACAATGAGCAGTTCTTC
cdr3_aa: CASGSPPDNEQFF

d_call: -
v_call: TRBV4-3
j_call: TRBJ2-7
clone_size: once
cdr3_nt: TGCGCCAGCAGCCGCCCCCTTTGCGGACAAGAGACCCGGTACTTC
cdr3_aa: CASSRPLCGQETRYF

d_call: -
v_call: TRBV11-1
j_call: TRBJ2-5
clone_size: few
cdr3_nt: TGTGCCAGCAGCCCAGAGACTCAAGAGACCCAGTACTTC
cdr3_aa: CASSPETQETQYF

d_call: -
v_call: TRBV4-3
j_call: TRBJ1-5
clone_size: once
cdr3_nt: TGCGCCAGCAGCCAATTCGGGTTTAATGGTAACGGCAATCAGCCCCAGCATTTT
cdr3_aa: CASSQFGFNGNGNQPQHF

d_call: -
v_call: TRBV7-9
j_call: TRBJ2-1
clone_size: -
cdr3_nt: TGTGCCAGCAGCGAGGGCACTAATGAGCAGTTCTTC
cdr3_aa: CASSEGTNEQFF

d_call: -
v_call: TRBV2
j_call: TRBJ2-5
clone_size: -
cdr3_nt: TGTGCCAGCAAGGTTGAGGGCGACCAGTACTTC
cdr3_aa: CASKVEGDQYF

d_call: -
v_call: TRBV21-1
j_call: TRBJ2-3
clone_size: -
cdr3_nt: TGTGCCAGCAGCAAAGGGCGGGCGGGGCGCACAGATACGCAGTATTTT
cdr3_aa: CASSKGRAGRTDTQYF

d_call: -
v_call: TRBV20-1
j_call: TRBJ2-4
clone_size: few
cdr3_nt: TGCAGTGCGACCGGGACACGGAACATTCAGTACTTC
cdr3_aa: CSATGTRNIQYF

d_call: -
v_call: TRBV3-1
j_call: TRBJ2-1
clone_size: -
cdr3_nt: TGTGCCAGCAGCCAAGTGCTTTACTACAATGAGCAGTTCTTC
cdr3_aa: CASSQVLYYNEQFF

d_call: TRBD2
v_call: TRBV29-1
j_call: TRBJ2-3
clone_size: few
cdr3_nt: TGCAGCGTTGAAGATCAGGGACCTCCTAGCGGGGGCACAGATACGCAGTATTTT
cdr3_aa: CSVEDQGPPSGGTDTQYF

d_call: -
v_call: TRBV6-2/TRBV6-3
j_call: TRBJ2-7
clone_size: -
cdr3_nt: TGTGCCAGCACCCCGCGGGACATCGTCGAGCAGTACTTC
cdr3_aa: CASTPRDIVEQYF

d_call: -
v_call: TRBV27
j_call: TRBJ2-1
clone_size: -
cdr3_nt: TGTGCCAGCAGTTTCAGTTCGGGCCTGAGTCCGTTCTTC
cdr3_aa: CASSFSSGLSPFF

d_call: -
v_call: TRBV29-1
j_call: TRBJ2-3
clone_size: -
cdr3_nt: TGCAGCGTTGAATCAACCGAGAGGAGGGCCACAGATACGCAGTATTTT
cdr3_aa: CSVESTERRATDTQYF

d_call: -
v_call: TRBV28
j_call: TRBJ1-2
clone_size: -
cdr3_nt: TGTGCCAGTCAGGGTAGTCAGTGGATGAACTATGGCTACACCTTC
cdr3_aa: CASQGSQWMNYGYTF

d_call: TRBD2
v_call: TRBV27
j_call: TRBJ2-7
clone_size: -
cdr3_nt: TGTGTCAGCAGTTTAGCGGGGACAAGATACGAGCAGTACTTC
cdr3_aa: CVSSLAGTRYEQYF

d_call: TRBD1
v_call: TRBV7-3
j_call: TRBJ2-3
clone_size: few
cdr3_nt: TGTGCCAGCAGCGATGGACAGGGGATCACAGATACGCAGTATTTT
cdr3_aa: CASSDGQGITDTQYF

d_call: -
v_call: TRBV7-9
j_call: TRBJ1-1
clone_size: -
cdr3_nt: TGTGCCAGCAGCATTAACGCGGGGACCCGTGAAGCTTTCTTT
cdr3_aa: CASSINAGTREAFF

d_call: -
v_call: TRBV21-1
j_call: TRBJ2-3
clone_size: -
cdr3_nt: TGTGCCAGCCCCCTGCGGGGGGGGGCAGATACGCAGTATTTT
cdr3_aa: CASPLRGGADTQYF

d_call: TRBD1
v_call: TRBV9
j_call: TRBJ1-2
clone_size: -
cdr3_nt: TGTGCCAGCAGCTCCCGACAGGGCATTTATGGCTACACCTTC
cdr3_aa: CASSSRQGIYGYTF

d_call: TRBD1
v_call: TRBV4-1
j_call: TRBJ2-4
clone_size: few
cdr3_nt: TGCGCCAGCAGCCAGCGACAGGGGGCTGACATTCAGTACTTC
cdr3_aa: CASSQRQGADIQYF

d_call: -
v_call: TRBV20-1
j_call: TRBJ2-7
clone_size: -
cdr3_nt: TGCAGTGCGCGGAAGATCGGGAGACACGAGCAGTACTTC
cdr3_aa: CSARKIGRHEQYF

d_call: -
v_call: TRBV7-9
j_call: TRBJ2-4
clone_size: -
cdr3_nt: TGTGCCAGCAGCTTCGAGTTAGTCAAAAACATTCAGTACTTC
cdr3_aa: CASSFELVKNIQYF

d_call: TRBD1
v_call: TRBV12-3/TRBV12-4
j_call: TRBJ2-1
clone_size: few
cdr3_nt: TGTGCCAGCAGTCCCCGGGACAGGGTCTACAATGAGCAGTTCTTC
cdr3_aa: CASSPRDRVYNEQFF

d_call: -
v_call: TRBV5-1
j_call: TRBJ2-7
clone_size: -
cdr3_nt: TGCGCCAGCAGCCTACCGACTAGTTTGGCGAATAATGAGCAGTACTTC
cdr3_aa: CASSLPTSLANNEQYF

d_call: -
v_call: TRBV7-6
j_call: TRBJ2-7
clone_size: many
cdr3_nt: TGTGCCAGCAGCCCGAGGACAGACTCCTACGAGCAGTACTTC
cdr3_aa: CASSPRTDSYEQYF

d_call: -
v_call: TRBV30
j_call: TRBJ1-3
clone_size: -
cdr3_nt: TGTGCCTGGAGGAGGGCAGGAACAGGAAACACCATATATTTT
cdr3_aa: CAWRRAGTGNTIYF

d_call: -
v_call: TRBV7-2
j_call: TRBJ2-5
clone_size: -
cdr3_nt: TGTGCCAGCAGCTACTACCGGGACTTCCAAGAGACCCAGTACTTC
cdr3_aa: CASSYYRDFQETQYF

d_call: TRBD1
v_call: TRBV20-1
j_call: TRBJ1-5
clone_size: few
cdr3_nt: TGCAGTGCTTTCGACAGGGTGGGCAATCAGCCCCAGCATTTT
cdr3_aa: CSAFDRVGNQPQHF

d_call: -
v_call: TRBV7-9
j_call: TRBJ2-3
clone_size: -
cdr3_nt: TGTGCCAGCAGCTTGATAGGGCTAGCTGGAGATACGCAGTATTTT
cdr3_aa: CASSLIGLAGDTQYF

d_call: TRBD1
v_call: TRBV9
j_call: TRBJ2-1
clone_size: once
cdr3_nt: TGTGCCAGCAGCGTACTAGGGGGCCTCTACAATGAGCAGTTCTTC
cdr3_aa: CASSVLGGLYNEQFF

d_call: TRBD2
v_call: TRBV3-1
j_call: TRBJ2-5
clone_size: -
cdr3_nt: TGTGCCAGCAGTTCTAGCGGGAGAAAAGAGACCCAGTACTTC
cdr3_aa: CASSSSGRKETQYF

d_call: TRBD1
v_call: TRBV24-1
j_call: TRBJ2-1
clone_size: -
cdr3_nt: TGTGCCACCAGTGATCTCAGGGGGCATGAGCAGTTCTTC
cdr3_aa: CATSDLRGHEQFF

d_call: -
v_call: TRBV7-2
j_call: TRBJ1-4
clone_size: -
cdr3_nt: TGTGCCAGCAGCTTAAACGGGTTGAATAATGAAAAACTGTTTTTT
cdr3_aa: CASSLNGLNNEKLFF

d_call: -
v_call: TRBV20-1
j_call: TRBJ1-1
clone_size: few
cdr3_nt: TGCAACCCGCAGGGGAACACTGAAGCTTTCTTT
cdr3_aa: CNPQGNTEAFF

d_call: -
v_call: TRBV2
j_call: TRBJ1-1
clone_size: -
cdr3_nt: TGTGCCAGCGGAGAGGAGGTGAACACTGAAGCTTTCTTT
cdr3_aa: CASGEEVNTEAFF

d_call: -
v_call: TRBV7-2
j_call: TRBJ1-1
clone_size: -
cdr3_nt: TGTGCCAGCAGCCGACTAACAGGGTTGAAAGCTTTCTTT
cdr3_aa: CASSRLTGLKAFF

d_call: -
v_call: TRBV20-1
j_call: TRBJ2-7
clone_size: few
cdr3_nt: TGCAGTGCTAGAGATTTGGAGGGTGAGGACGAGCAGTACTTC
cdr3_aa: CSARDLEGEDEQYF

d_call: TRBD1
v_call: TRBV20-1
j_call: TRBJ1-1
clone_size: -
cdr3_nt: TGCAGTGCCAGGACAGGCCTTATGAACCCTGAAGCTTTCTTT
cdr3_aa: CSARTGLMNPEAFF